Following are 9 T cell receptor beta chains from one sample sequenced in a study of early T cells in non-severe SARS-CoV-2 infection. TCRdb reprocessed the 5' RACE reads with MiXCR, giving one entry per CDR3 protein. Of about 48,000 distinct CDR3 sequences in the sample, around 9.5% were seen once. The sample was whole blood. These TCRs come from an adult who was a healthcare worker with PCR-confirmed SARS-CoV-2 infection or an uninfected control (not recorded which).

The J gene is TRBJ2-1, the V gene TRBV11-2, with no clear D. V was trimmed by 3 bases and J by 6 bases, leaving 15 bases between them. Germline V gene data show CDR1 as SGHAT and CDR2 as FQNNGV. This CDR3 comprises 15 residues. The CDR3 sequence is CASSFTPHTSNEQFF. The CDR3, as DNA: TGTGCCAGCAGCTTCACTCCTCACACCTCCAATGAGCAGTTCTTC.

The J gene is TRBJ2-1, the V gene TRBV2; TRBD2 matches 7 bases. CDR1 is SNHLY, CDR2 FYNNEI, per germline. This CDR3 region has 11 residues. The trim removed 8 bases at V and 7 bases at J, leaving 2 bases unmatched. The CDR3 DNA reads TGTGCCAGCCCAGCGGGGAATGAGCAGTTCTTC. It encodes CASPAGNEQFF.

The genes are TRBV6-1 and TRBJ2-5, with a possible D match to TRBD1 (6 bases). The CDR3 has 12 residues. Trimming left V 10 bases short and J 5 bases short, with 14 bases between. From germline, CDR1 is MNHNS and CDR2 SASEGT. The CDR3 here is CATNRVGETQYF. The CDR3 DNA reads as TGTGCCACCAACAGGGTAGGGGAGACCCAGTACTTC.

V is TRBV7-6 and J is TRBJ2-1, with D unclear. Trimming removed 0 bases from V and 7 bases from J, with 7 bases in between. CDR1 is SGHVS, CDR2 FNYEAQ, per germline. This CDR3 is 13 amino acids long. The CDR3 loop reads CASSLASLNEQFF. The CDR3 nucleotides are TGTGCCAGCAGCTTAGCTAGTTTAAATGAGCAGTTCTTC.

The rearrangement links TRBV28 to TRBJ2-4, with 7 positions matching TRBD2. V lost 2 bases and J lost 6; bases outside the gene matches: 4. The germline V gene encodes CDR1 MDHEN and CDR2 SYDVKM. This CDR3 contains 14 residues. This CDR3 reads CASSLAGVRNIQYF. The CDR3 nucleotides are TGTGCCAGCAGTTTAGCGGGAGTGAGAAACATTCAGTACTTC. Variable domain in full (rest from reference TRBV28 and TRBJ2-4): DVKVTQSSRYLVKRTGEKVFLECVQDMDHENMFWYRQDPGLGLRLIYFSYDVKMKEKGDIPEGYSVSREKKERFSLILESASTNQTSMYLCASSLAGVRNIQYFGAGTRLSVL.

V gene TRBV27 combines with J gene TRBJ2-7, with TRBD2 as a possible D gene (6 bases). The germline V gene has CDR1 MNHEY and CDR2 SMNVEV (reference sequence). This CDR3 is 15 amino acids long. Trimming pared 6 bases from V and 2 bases from J, leaving 17 bases between. CDR3 coding DNA: TGTGCCAGCAGCGTCGGGCTAGCGCCAACCTACGAGCAGTACTTC. Protein: CASSVGLAPTYEQYF.

This rearrangement joins TRBV7-3 to TRBJ2-6, with 7 bases that match TRBD2. Germline V lookup: CDR1 SGHTA, CDR2 FQGTGA. The V gene end was trimmed by 5 bases and the J gene end by 3 bases; junction bases not matched to a gene: 1. The CDR3 is 14 amino acids. For the CDR3, the DNA is TGTGCCAGCAGCAGCGGGAATGGGGCCAACGTCCTGACTTTC. Translating gives CASSSGNGANVLTF.

Concerning this clonotype itself: It may be a read error: a sequence one base away is much more abundant. The rearrangement links TRBV2 to TRBJ2-7, with D perhaps assigned TRBD1 or TRBD2 (5 bases each). The V end lost 6 bases, the J end lost 0 bases, and 15 bases lay between the germline ends. From germline, CDR1 is SNHLY and CDR2 FYNNEI. The CDR3 totals 15 residues. The CDR3 spells CASRQEAFCSYEQYF. DNA for the CDR3: TGTGCCAGCAGACAGGAGGCTTTTTGCTCCTACGAGCAGTACTTC.

This clonotype was counted only a few times. The CDR3 DNA sequence: TGTGCCAGCAGCCATTTGGGAAATGAGCAGTTCTTC. This gives the protein CASSHLGNEQFF. The V call is TRBV11-3, the J call TRBJ2-1; D gene uncertain. Trimming pared 5 bases from V and 7 bases from J, leaving 9 bases between. Germline assignment: CDR1 SGHNT and CDR2 YENEEA. The CDR3 contains 12 residues.